This TCR beta chain was observed in a study of cytomegalovirus exposure and HLA in healthy donors. Germline V gene sequence: CDR1 LNHDA, CDR2 SQIVND (reference sequence). This CDR3 has 16 residues. Trimming pared 7 bases from V and 4 bases from J, leaving 22 bases between. Both 60 Vbeta primers and 13 Jbeta primers went into the PCR. Assay: immunoSEQ multiplex PCR; the TCRdb copy retains only in-frame clones and omits some. The sample lists 150,000 to 200,000 clones; 84% were seen once. What was sequenced was PBMCs. The sequence was collected from a boy between 10 and 17 years old in good health and CMV-seronegative. The chain has TRBV19 and TRBJ1-1, with D perhaps matching TRBD1 (6 bases). CDR3 nucleotides: TGTGCCAGTACCCCTACCAGTGGGGGCTGGGGCACTGAAGCTTTCTTT. Amino acids: CASTPTSGGWGTEAFF. The complete variable domain, with remaining parts taken from reference TRBV19 and TRBJ1-1, reads DGGITQSPKYLFRKEGQNVTLSCEQNLNHDAMYWYRQDPGQGLRLIYYSQIVNDFQKGDIAEGYSVSREKKESFPLTVTSAQKNPTAFYLCASTPTSGGWGTEAFFGQGTRLTVV.